These 20 T cell receptor beta chains came from one sample sequenced in a study of blood T cell repertoires in COVID-19. TCRdb keeps only in-frame clones here, not all; method: immunoSEQ multiplex PCR. The sample yields some 130,000 clones, roughly 80% seen once. The sequenced sample consisted of peripheral blood. The receptors were gathered from a man in his sixties who had recovered from COVID-19.

The rearrangement links TRBV5-4 to TRBJ2-1; D remains unclear. The length of the CDR3 is 14 residues. The germline V and J ends were trimmed by 0 bases and 6 bases, with 10 bases remaining between them. Germline V gene sequence: CDR1 SGHNT, CDR2 YYREEE (reference sequence). CDR3 sequence: CASSLVEVVNEQFF. The CDR3 DNA is TGTGCCAGCAGCTTGGTTGAGGTGGTCAATGAGCAGTTCTTC.

The chain joins TRBV28 to TRBJ2-7; 7 positions match TRBD1. In germline, CDR1 is MDHEN, CDR2 SYDVKM. V lost 5 bases, J lost 2 bases, and 12 bases stayed unmatched. The CDR3 is made up of 16 amino acids. CDR3 nucleotide sequence: TGTGCCAGCAGTCCCCACGAGGCAGGGGGTCCCTACGAGCAGTACTTC. This gives the protein CASSPHEAGGPYEQYF.

The J gene is TRBJ1-2, the V gene TRBV7-2; no firm D call. CDR1 is SGHTA and CDR2 is FQGNSA in the germline V gene. The CDR3 is 15 amino acids. The germline V and J ends were trimmed by 0 bases and 7 bases, with 15 bases remaining between them. This CDR3 is CASSLAVLGAGGYTF. For the CDR3, the DNA is TGTGCCAGCAGCTTAGCGGTCCTGGGAGCGGGTGGCTACACCTTC.

This chain uses TRBV18 with TRBJ2-5; D is unclear. Trimming left V 8 bases short and J 5 bases short, with 9 bases between. The CDR3 is 11 amino acids. The V gene's germline CDR1 is KGHSH and CDR2 LQKENI. This CDR3 is CASTVRETQYF. DNA for the CDR3: TGTGCCAGCACCGTCCGGGAGACCCAGTACTTC. Together with reference TRBV18 and TRBJ2-5, the CDR3 gives the full variable domain: NAGVMQNPRHLVRRRGQEARLRCSPMKGHSHVYWYRQLPEEGLKFMVYLQKENIIDESGMPKERFSAEFPKEGPSILRIQQVVRGDSAAYFCASTVRETQYFGPGTRLLVL.

The chain has TRBV7-2 and TRBJ1-3; a weak D match, TRBD1 (6 bases). The germline V gene encodes CDR1 SGHTA and CDR2 FQGNSA. Deletions cut 5 bases from V and 0 bases from J, with 11 bases between. CDR3 length: 15 amino acids. The CDR3 spells CASSRDTNSGNTIYF. Written as DNA, the CDR3 is TGTGCCAGCAGCCGGGACACCAACTCTGGAAACACCATATATTTT.

The chain carries TRBV27 and TRBJ2-3, with D tentatively TRBD2 (6 bases). Germline V lookup: CDR1 MNHEY, CDR2 SMNVEV (reference sequence). V lost 5 bases and J 2 bases, leaving 11 bases between the germline ends. This CDR3 has 14 residues. CDR3 nucleotide sequence: TGTGCCAGCAGTCCCAGCGGGCACACAGATACGCAGTATTTT. Protein sequence: CASSPSGHTDTQYF.

This clone was detected only once. V gene TRBV4-3 combines with J gene TRBJ2-2, with 10 positions matching TRBD2. The ends lost 0 bases at V and 4 bases at J; junction bases unmatched: 11. The CDR3 is 19 amino acids. Looked up from germline, CDR1 is LGHNA and CDR2 is YSLEER. CDR3 sequence (DNA): TGCGCCAGCAGCCAAGAATTAGCGGGGGGCCCAGGAGGCACCGGGGAGCTGTTTTTT. Residues: CASSQELAGGPGGTGELFF.

Only a few counts were recorded for this clone. CDR3 in amino acids: CASSPGQVSDEKLFF. The CDR3 DNA is TGTGCCAGCAGCCCCGGACAGGTCAGCGATGAAAAACTGTTTTTT. The chain employs TRBV7-9 and TRBJ1-4, with 7 bases identical to TRBD1. The germline gives CDR1 SEHNR, CDR2 FQNEAQ (reference sequence). J lost 6 bases, V lost 5 bases, and 9 bases had no gene match. This CDR3 has 15 amino acids.

The chain carries TRBV18 and TRBJ2-1; D uncertain. Trimming took 2 bases from V and 8 from J, leaving 13 bases between them. The CDR3 totals 14 residues. Germline CDR1 and CDR2: KGHSH and LQKENI. CDR3 region: CASSPGHPTDEQFF. The DNA of the CDR3 is TGTGCCAGCTCACCAGGCCATCCCACCGATGAGCAGTTCTTC.

This chain connects TRBV10-3 to TRBJ1-3; the D gene is possibly TRBD1 (6 bases). CDR1 ENHRY and CDR2 SYGVKD come from the germline V gene. V lost 10 bases and J lost 1, with 11 bases in between. The length of the CDR3 is 13 residues. CDR3 residues: CATIQGSGNTIYF. The CDR3 nucleotides are TGTGCCACGATACAGGGATCTGGAAACACCATATATTTT.

The chain is built from TRBV5-8 and TRBJ2-2; no definite D call. This CDR3 has 14 amino acids. V was trimmed by 0 bases and J by 9 bases, leaving 12 bases between them. The germline V gene has CDR1 SGHTS and CDR2 YDEGEE. In DNA, the CDR3 is TGTGCCAGCAGCTTGGAGTCGAACCTACGGGAGCTGTTTTTT. Its translation is CASSLESNLRELFF.

The chain couples TRBV7-2 to TRBJ2-1; TRBD2 is a possible D gene (6 bases). Germline V gives CDR1 SGHTA, CDR2 FQGNSA. Trimming left V 2 bases short and J 8 bases short, with 13 bases between. The CDR3 sequence is 14 residues long. DNA for the CDR3: TGTGCCAGCAGCTTAAACAGCCCGGGGGATGAGCAGTTCTTC. It translates to CASSLNSPGDEQFF.

The V call is TRBV3-1 (or the pseudogene TRBV3-2), the J call TRBJ1-6, with D tentatively TRBD1 (5 bases). Germline V gene lookup returns CDR1 LGHDT and CDR2 YNNKEL (reference sequence). The germline V and J ends were trimmed by 0 bases and 10 bases, with 13 bases remaining between them. The CDR3 is made up of 15 amino acids. The CDR3 coding sequence is TGTGCCAGCAGCCAAGAATGGCAGGGCGGCTCACCCCTCCACTTT. Translating gives CASSQEWQGGSPLHF.

The V and J genes are TRBV4-3 and TRBJ2-5; D is unclear. This CDR3 is 14 amino acids long. CDR1 is LGHNA, CDR2 YSLEER, per germline. V was shortened by 2 bases and J by 1 base, with 8 bases between the two germline ends. Here the CDR3 DNA reads TGCGCCAGCAGCCAAATCGCGCGCCAAGAGACCCAGTACTTC. Its translation is CASSQIARQETQYF.

The chain is built from TRBV7-2 and TRBJ2-7; D is undetermined. The germline V and J ends were trimmed by 1 base and 1 base, with 5 bases remaining between them. Germline lookup yields CDR1 SGHTA and CDR2 FQGNSA. This CDR3 contains 13 residues. CDR3 region: CASSLEQSYEQYF. CDR3 DNA: TGTGCCAGCAGCTTAGAACAGTCCTACGAGCAGTACTTC.

This sequence joins TRBV15 and TRBJ1-1, with 9 bases that match TRBD1. With V trimmed by 3 bases and J by 4 bases, 9 bases remained unmatched. Germline lookup yields CDR1 LNHNV and CDR2 YYDKDF (reference sequence). The CDR3 spans 16 residues. CDR3: CATSRPRGQGATEAFF. CDR3 nucleotide sequence: TGTGCCACCAGCAGGCCTAGGGGACAGGGCGCCACTGAAGCTTTCTTT.

This sequence joins TRBV19 and TRBJ1-1; D unresolved. Germline assignment: CDR1 LNHDA and CDR2 SQIVND (reference sequence). This CDR3 is 15 amino acids long. The V end was cut by 4 bases, the J end by 5 bases, with 17 bases between. The CDR3 spells CASSTGWRAGTEAFF. As DNA, the CDR3 is TGTGCCAGTAGTACGGGTTGGAGGGCGGGGACTGAAGCTTTCTTT.

The CDR3 DNA is TGCGCCAGCAGCCGAACTAGCTCATTGGATACGCAGTATTTT. Translated: CASSRTSSLDTQYF. The V and J genes are TRBV4-3 and TRBJ2-3; weak D call: TRBD2 (6 bases). Germline loops: CDR1 LGHNA, CDR2 YSLEER. Deletions cut 4 bases from V and 6 bases from J, with 14 bases between. CDR3 length equals 14 residues.

The chain carries TRBV5-6 and TRBJ1-1; the D gene is possibly TRBD1 (6 bases). V was clipped by 4 bases and J by 8 bases, with 15 bases between them. Germline V gives CDR1 SGHDT, CDR2 YYEEEE. The CDR3 contains 13 residues. The CDR3 reads CASSRGTTREAFF. The CDR3 DNA is TGTGCCAGCAGCCGAGGGACAACTAGGGAAGCTTTCTTT.

The CDR3 loop reads CASSLGGASGNEQYF. CDR3 coding DNA: TGTGCCAGCAGCTTGGGAGGGGCCTCGGGGAACGAGCAGTACTTC. The chain recombines TRBV11-3 with TRBJ2-7; 7 positions agree with TRBD2. Germline lookup yields CDR1 SGHNT and CDR2 YENEEA. V gave up 3 bases and J gave up 5 bases; unmatched junction bases: 10. This CDR3 is 15 amino acids long. The entire variable domain, with the rest obtained from reference TRBV11-3 and TRBJ2-7, is as follows: EAGVVQSPRYKIIEKKQPVAFWCNPISGHNTLYWYLQNLGQGPELLIRYENEEAVDDSQLPKDRFSAERLKGVDSTLKIQPAELGDSAVYLCASSLGGASGNEQYFGPGTRLTVT.